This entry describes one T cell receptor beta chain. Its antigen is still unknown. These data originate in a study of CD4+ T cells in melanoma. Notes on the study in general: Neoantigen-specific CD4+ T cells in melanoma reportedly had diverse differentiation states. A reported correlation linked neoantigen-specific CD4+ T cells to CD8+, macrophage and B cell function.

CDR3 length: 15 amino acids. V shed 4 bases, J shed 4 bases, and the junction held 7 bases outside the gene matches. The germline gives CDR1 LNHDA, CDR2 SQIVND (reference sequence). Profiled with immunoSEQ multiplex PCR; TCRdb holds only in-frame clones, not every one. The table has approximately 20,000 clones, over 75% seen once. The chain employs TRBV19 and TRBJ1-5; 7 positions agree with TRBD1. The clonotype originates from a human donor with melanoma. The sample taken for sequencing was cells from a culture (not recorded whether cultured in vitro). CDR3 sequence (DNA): TGTGCCAGTAGTAAAACAGGGGCGGGAAATCAGCCCCAGCATTTT. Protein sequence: CASSKTGAGNQPQHF.